A single sample is the source of the 14 T cell receptor beta chains below, sequenced in a study of blood T cell repertoires in COVID-19. Generated by immunoSEQ multiplex PCR, the TCRdb table keeps only in-frame clones and is missing some. In the table there are about 190,000 clones, less than 80% of which are singletons. The source material was peripheral blood. These receptors were obtained from a man aged 45-60 years who had recovered from COVID-19.

This clone appeared a few times. The V gene is TRBV28, the J gene TRBJ1-2; a possible D gene is TRBD1 (5 bases). CDR1 and CDR2 (germline): MDHEN, SYDVKM. Trimming pared 2 bases from V and 5 bases from J, leaving 9 bases between. This CDR3 is built from 13 residues. CDR3 region: CASSLTTDYGYTF. In DNA, the CDR3 is TGTGCCAGCAGTTTAACGACAGATTATGGCTACACCTTC.

The chain uses TRBV20-1 and TRBJ2-2; D call uncertain. This CDR3 region has 13 residues. V was pared by 3 bases and J by 5 bases, with 10 bases between. Germline V gene sequence: CDR1 DFQATT, CDR2 SNEGSKA (reference sequence). Here the CDR3 reads CSASWQRTGELFF. CDR3 nucleotide sequence: TGCAGTGCTAGTTGGCAGCGAACCGGGGAGCTGTTTTTT.

The J gene is TRBJ1-6, the V gene TRBV5-4, with unresolved D. Germline CDR1 SGHNT, CDR2 YYREEE (reference sequence). The CDR3 length is 15 residues. V was pared by 0 bases and J by 7 bases, with 11 bases between. The DNA for the CDR3 is TGTGCCAGCAGCTTGGAACTACCACCGAATTCACCCCTCCACTTT. As protein: CASSLELPPNSPLHF.

This chain connects TRBV19 to TRBJ1-2; D remains ambiguous. Looked up from germline, CDR1 is LNHDA and CDR2 is SQIVND (reference sequence). The V end lost 5 bases, the J end lost 4 bases, and 14 bases lay between the germline ends. This CDR3 has 14 amino acids. CDR3 sequence (DNA): TGTGCCAGTAGTCCACAAACGGGAAGCTATGGCTACACCTTC. Protein: CASSPQTGSYGYTF.

The rearrangement uses TRBV7-2 and TRBJ1-2; TRBD1 matches 8 bases. Germline assignment: CDR1 SGHTA and CDR2 FQGNSA. The CDR3 covers 14 residues. J was trimmed by 10 bases and V by 2 bases; bases with no gene match: 9. CDR3: CASSLPDRVFVYTF. CDR3 nucleotides: TGTGCCAGCAGCTTACCGGACAGGGTCTTTGTCTACACCTTC.

This clone was detected only a few times. The rearrangement uses TRBV5-1 and TRBJ2-7; D is unclear. The CDR3 extends over 18 amino acids. Germline V gene sequence: CDR1 SGHRS, CDR2 YFSETQ. The ends were cut back, 0 bases at V and 2 bases at J, with 21 bases in the middle. The CDR3 reads CASSLDAIGRSVTYEQYF. CDR3 nucleotides: TGCGCCAGCAGCTTGGACGCAATTGGTCGGAGTGTTACCTACGAGCAGTACTTC.

This clone was counted once. V is TRBV28 and J is TRBJ1-2; 12 bases line up with TRBD1. The V segment lost 5 bases and the J segment 0 bases; nucleotides outside the gene matches: 7. This CDR3 is built from 17 residues. Germline-derived CDR1 and CDR2 are MDHEN and SYDVKM. The CDR3 region has the DNA TGTGCCAGCAGTACGAGGGACAGGGGGCCTACTAACTATGGCTACACCTTC. It specifies CASSTRDRGPTNYGYTF.

A single count supports this clone. The gene calls are TRBV7-3 and TRBJ2-2; D is possibly TRBD1 (6 bases). V dropped 0 bases and J dropped 6 bases, with 14 bases sitting between them. This CDR3 spans 16 amino acids. The germline V gene has CDR1 SGHTA and CDR2 FQGTGA. In DNA, the CDR3 is TGTGCCAGCAGCTTAACCCACAGGGCGTTCGCCGGGGAGCTGTTTTTT. It encodes CASSLTHRAFAGELFF.

The V gene is TRBV27, the J gene TRBJ1-2; D may be TRBD1 (6 bases). The V end was cut by 5 bases, the J end by 4 bases, with 17 bases between. CDR1 is MNHEY, CDR2 SMNVEV, per germline (reference sequence). This CDR3 has 15 amino acids. The chain's CDR3 is CASSRRITGIYGYTF. The CDR3 DNA sequence: TGTGCCAGCAGTCGCCGGATTACAGGGATCTATGGCTACACCTTC.

This clone was seen only a few times. The chain recombines TRBV19 with TRBJ2-3; possibly TRBD1 for D (5 bases). Per germline, CDR1 LNHDA and CDR2 SQIVND (reference sequence). V was pared by 7 bases and J by 0 bases, with 11 bases between. There are 14 residues in the CDR3. This CDR3 is CASKGVGSTDTQYF. The CDR3 coding sequence is TGTGCCAGTAAAGGGGTTGGTAGCACAGATACGCAGTATTTT.

This clone was seen a single time. Because the CDR3's place on the DNA is in doubt, the DNA is left out and the CDR3 is given as listed by TCRdb. The chain employs TRBV23-1 and TRBJ1-5; TRBD1 is taken as the D call from the table, unchecked against the DNA. TRBV23-1 is placed among ORFs of uncertain function. Inclusive of both ends, the CDR3 amounts to 18 amino acids. CDR3: CAGLSAPAALAQGEPQHF.

V and J are TRBV9 and TRBJ1-6; tentative D call: TRBD1 (6 bases). Looked up from germline, CDR1 is SGDLS and CDR2 is YYNGEE. V lost 0 bases and J 1 base, leaving 11 bases between the germline ends. CDR3 length equals 17 residues. CDR3: CASSVVLGQSYNSPLHF. The DNA for the CDR3 is TGTGCCAGCAGCGTAGTCCTCGGACAGTCCTATAATTCACCCCTCCACTTT.

This chain joins TRBV15 and TRBJ2-3; D is perhaps TRBD2 (5 bases). The CDR3 is made up of 16 amino acids. V lost 1 base and J lost 0, with 11 bases in between. The germline CDR1 and CDR2 sequences are LNHNV and YYDKDF (reference sequence). The CDR3 is CATSRVIATSTDTQYF. The CDR3 region has the DNA TGTGCCACCAGCAGAGTCATAGCGACTAGCACAGATACGCAGTATTTT.

In this sample, this clone turned up a few times. The chain links TRBV18 to TRBJ2-1, with 7 bases identical to TRBD1. V trimming: 3 bases; J trimming: 5 bases; junction bases outside the gene matches: 7. Germline values: CDR1 KGHSH, CDR2 LQKENI. CDR3 length: 15 amino acids. The CDR3 loop is CASSPRDSQNNEQFF. In DNA, the CDR3 is TGTGCCAGCTCACCGAGGGACAGCCAAAACAATGAGCAGTTCTTC.